Following are 5 T cell receptor beta chains from one sample sequenced in a study of spatial heterogeneity in lung cancer (dated by TCRdb to between 2017 and 2020). Preparation of the library involved 5' RACE. The sequencing machine was a NextSeq 500. TCRdb trimmed the raw reads at Q25, called clones with MiXCR and kept productive beta chains. Rows with a matching CDR3 protein are joined into one entry that keeps the most common DNA and genes. For this sample the table gives over 50,000 distinct CDR3 sequences, of which less than 10% were detected only once. The ten largest clones capture roughly 16% of the sample. The time point label for this specimen denotes: sample taken at primary tumor resection. For TCR sequencing, whole RNA was extracted from tumor and nontumor lung tissue, or from cryopreserved PBMC samples, and no cell sorting was done. Specimen: PBMCs, collected at surgery. The receptors stem from a female donor with early-stage non-small cell lung cancer.

V is TRBV27 and J is TRBJ1-4; D is ambiguous. V lost 3 bases and J 7 bases, leaving 18 bases between the germline ends. Germline lookup yields CDR1 MNHEY and CDR2 SMNVEV (reference sequence). This CDR3 region has 16 residues. DNA for the CDR3: TGTGCCAGCAGTTTCTCGTTGGTTTCGGGAAGTGAAAAACTGTTTTTT. Translated: CASSFSLVSGSEKLFF.

The CDR3 region has the DNA TGTGCCAGCAGCCCTGGACTAGCGGGAGTGACAGATACGCAGTATTTT. Translated, it gives CASSPGLAGVTDTQYF. The chain combines TRBV7-3 with TRBJ2-3; 13 bases match TRBD2. Germline V gene sequence: CDR1 SGHTA, CDR2 FQGTGA. V trimming: 5 bases; J trimming: 3 bases; junction bases outside the gene matches: 5. This CDR3 comprises 16 residues.

V gene TRBV12-3 or TRBV12-4 combines with J gene TRBJ2-3; D call uncertain. The CDR3 runs 13 residues. V shed 3 bases and J shed 6 bases, with 10 bases lying between them. The CDR3 reads CASSLPGSDTQYF. The CDR3 coding sequence is TGTGCCAGCAGTTTGCCCGGGTCGGATACGCAGTATTTT.

A few counts support this clonotype. The chain uses TRBV15 and TRBJ2-7, with TRBD1 matching 8 bases. The CDR3 is made up of 15 amino acids. Germline V gene sequence: CDR1 LNHNV, CDR2 YYDKDF (reference sequence). V shed 0 bases, J shed 7 bases, and the junction held 8 bases outside the gene matches. As DNA, the CDR3 is TGTGCCACCAGCAGAGAGGGGCAGGGGGCGGAAGAGCAGTACTTC. Amino acids: CATSREGQGAEEQYF.

On this clonotype: One end of the junction is discordant with germline, which a read error may explain. The rearrangement uses TRBV5-1 and TRBJ2-6; TRBD1 agrees at 10 bases. The CDR3 is 17 amino acids. Germline V CDR1 and CDR2: SGHRS, YFSETQ. The DNA for the CDR3 is TGCGCCAGTAGCTTACGGACAGGGGGTTCTGGGGCCAACGTCCTGACTTTC. Amino acid sequence: CASSLRTGGSGANVLTF.